One sample yielded the 15 T cell receptor beta chains listed below, sequenced in a study of post-analysis software for immune sequencing data. Built from TCR beta cDNA, the libraries had unique molecular identifiers in them. TCRdb redid the calling of the PCR reads with MiXCR, one entry per CDR3 protein. The profile shows 800,000 to 950,000 distinct CDR3 sequences, roughly half of them singletons. For these TCRs, the target antigens are not known. General study findings and limits: Included in a set of roughly five TRBV segments more frequent in patients than controls were TRBV5-6, TRBV5-1 and TRBV20-1.

Sequences were obtained from blood. These receptors originate from a girl aged 10-17 years with multiple sclerosis.

The chain recombines TRBV6-6 with TRBJ2-7, with 10 bases matching TRBD1. The end of the DNA is better explained by TRBJ2-5, so the J call may be wrong. Germline values: CDR1 MNHNY, CDR2 SVGAGI (reference sequence). This CDR3 is built from 12 residues. The CDR3 DNA reads as TGTGCCAGGGGACAGGGGAACGAGACCCAGTACTTC. This sequence encodes CARGQGNETQYF.

V is TRBV7-9 and J is TRBJ2-7; D is unresolved. This CDR3 region has 12 residues. V lost 5 bases and J lost 5, with 10 bases in between. The germline V gene has CDR1 SEHNR and CDR2 FQNEAQ (reference sequence). The CDR3 reads CASSVSYHEQYF. As DNA, the CDR3 is TGTGCCAGCAGCGTTAGCTACCACGAGCAGTACTTC.

This clonotype was counted only a few times. The chain couples TRBV6-1 to TRBJ2-1; 7 bases align to TRBD2. Germline V CDR1 and CDR2: MNHNS, SASEGT. The junction had 6 bases not matched to a gene; V was cut back by 2 bases and J by 8 bases. The CDR3 has 14 amino acids. The CDR3 DNA reads as TGTGCCAGCAGTGAACGACTAGCCTGGGATGAGCAGTTCTTC. It encodes CASSERLAWDEQFF.

This clonotype was observed a few times. V is TRBV29-1 and J is TRBJ1-1; D is possibly TRBD1 (5 bases). The CDR3 length is 13 residues. With 6 bases removed from V and 2 bases from J, the gap between germline ends came to 13 bases. CDR1 and CDR2 (germline): SQVTM, ANQGSEA. CDR3 amino acids: CSVAPGPNTEAFF. CDR3 DNA: TGCAGCGTGGCTCCGGGACCCAACACTGAAGCTTTCTTT. The entire variable domain, with the rest obtained from reference TRBV29-1 and TRBJ1-1, is as follows: SAVISQKPSRDICQRGTSLTIQCQVDSQVTMMFWYRQQPGQSLTLIATANQGSEATYESGFVIDKFPISRPNLTFSTLTVSNMSPEDSSIYLCSVAPGPNTEAFFGQGTRLTVV.

This chain joins TRBV6-5 and TRBJ2-5, with TRBD1 matching over 7 bases. CDR3 size: 14 residues. With V trimmed by 6 bases and J by 2 bases, 6 bases remained unmatched. CDR1 is MNHEY and CDR2 is SVGAGI in the germline V gene. CDR3 residues: CASRIDRVQETQYF. The CDR3 DNA sequence: TGTGCCAGCAGAATCGACAGGGTGCAAGAGACCCAGTACTTC.

This clonotype was seen only a few times. The chain has TRBV7-9 and TRBJ2-7, with D perhaps given as TRBD1 or TRBD2 (6 bases each). This CDR3 comprises 17 residues. The V end lost 5 bases, the J end lost 0 bases, and 20 bases lay between the germline ends. CDR1 SEHNR and CDR2 FQNEAQ come from the germline V gene (reference sequence). The CDR3 here is CASSPTPGARSSYEQYF. CDR3 sequence (DNA): TGTGCCAGCAGCCCAACCCCGGGGGCCAGAAGCTCCTACGAGCAGTACTTC.

This clonotype was counted between two and nine times. The rearrangement joins TRBV29-1 to TRBJ2-7, with 10 bases aligning to TRBD1. This CDR3 spans 14 amino acids. The junction had 8 bases not matched to a gene; V was cut back by 4 bases and J by 5 bases. Germline V gene sequence: CDR1 SQVTM, CDR2 ANQGSEA. CDR3 residues: CSVVVPTGGHEQYF. DNA for the CDR3: TGCAGCGTTGTCGTCCCGACAGGGGGCCACGAGCAGTACTTC.

The rearrangement uses TRBV2 and TRBJ2-7, with TRBD1 matching over 7 bases. Germline-derived CDR1 and CDR2 are SNHLY and FYNNEI. The CDR3 has 14 residues. J was trimmed by 0 bases and V by 7 bases; bases with no gene match: 6. This chain's CDR3 is CASTQTGSSYEQYF. CDR3 bases: TGTGCCAGCACCCAGACAGGGAGCTCCTACGAGCAGTACTTC.

This clonotype was counted a few times. V usage is TRBV7-3 and J usage is TRBJ2-1; 12 bases match TRBD2. Germline V gene sequence: CDR1 SGHTA, CDR2 FQGTGA. The CDR3 has 14 residues. The trim removed 4 bases at V and 7 bases at J, leaving 2 bases unmatched. The CDR3 protein is CASSWTSGANEQFF. The CDR3 coding sequence is TGTGCCAGCAGCTGGACTAGCGGGGCTAATGAGCAGTTCTTC.

The V and J genes are TRBV4-1 and TRBJ2-2; D is perhaps TRBD2 (6 bases). This CDR3 contains 15 residues. Per the germline V gene, CDR1 is MGHRA and CDR2 is YSYEKL. V was trimmed by 4 bases and J by 6 bases, leaving 15 bases between them. The CDR3 protein is CASSLRASGAGELFF. In DNA form, the CDR3 reads TGCGCCAGCAGCCTTAGGGCGTCGGGGGCCGGGGAGCTGTTTTTT.

Here the CDR3 reads CSARDTRGQYF. The CDR3, as DNA: TGCAGTGCTAGGGACACCAGGGGGCAGTACTTC. V usage is TRBV20-1 and J usage is TRBJ2-7, with D tentatively TRBD1 (6 bases). This CDR3 has 11 amino acids. V dropped 3 bases and J dropped 9 bases, with 12 bases sitting between them. Germline values: CDR1 DFQATT, CDR2 SNEGSKA (reference sequence).

The gene calls are TRBV27 and TRBJ2-3, with D maybe TRBD2 (5 bases). The CDR3 contains 15 residues. The germline gives CDR1 MNHEY, CDR2 SMNVEV (reference sequence). V lost 2 bases and J 0 bases, leaving 9 bases between the germline ends. DNA of the CDR3: TGTGCCAGCAGTTTAGAGGGAACTAGCACAGATACGCAGTATTTT. This encodes CASSLEGTSTDTQYF.

The chain's CDR3 is CASSLPGHYEQYF. In DNA form, the CDR3 reads TGTGCCAGCAGTTTGCCAGGGCACTACGAGCAGTACTTC. The J gene is TRBJ2-4, the V gene TRBV27; TRBD1 is a possible D gene (5 bases). Near its end, the DNA agrees better with TRBJ2-7, so the J call may be wrong. The germline CDR1 and CDR2 sequences are MNHEY and SMNVEV (reference sequence). The CDR3 loop spans 13 amino acids.

The rearrangement uses TRBV20-1 and TRBJ2-3, with TRBD2 identical over 11 bases. CDR3 length: 14 residues. Germline V gene data show CDR1 as DFQATT and CDR2 as SNEGSKA (reference sequence). V shed 8 bases and J 0 bases; nucleotides not matched to a gene: 4. CDR3 residues: CSTRTSGSTDTQYF. CDR3 in DNA: TGCAGTACAAGGACTAGCGGGAGCACAGATACGCAGTATTTT.

The chain is built from TRBV4-1 and TRBJ2-1; 8 nucleotides line up with TRBD1. The V segment lost 0 bases and the J segment 7 bases; nucleotides outside the gene matches: 8. CDR3 length equals 16 residues. The germline V gene encodes CDR1 MGHRA and CDR2 YSYEKL. CDR3 region: CASSQDTGGVRNEQFF. In DNA form, the CDR3 reads TGCGCCAGCAGCCAAGATACAGGGGGTGTGAGGAATGAGCAGTTCTTC.